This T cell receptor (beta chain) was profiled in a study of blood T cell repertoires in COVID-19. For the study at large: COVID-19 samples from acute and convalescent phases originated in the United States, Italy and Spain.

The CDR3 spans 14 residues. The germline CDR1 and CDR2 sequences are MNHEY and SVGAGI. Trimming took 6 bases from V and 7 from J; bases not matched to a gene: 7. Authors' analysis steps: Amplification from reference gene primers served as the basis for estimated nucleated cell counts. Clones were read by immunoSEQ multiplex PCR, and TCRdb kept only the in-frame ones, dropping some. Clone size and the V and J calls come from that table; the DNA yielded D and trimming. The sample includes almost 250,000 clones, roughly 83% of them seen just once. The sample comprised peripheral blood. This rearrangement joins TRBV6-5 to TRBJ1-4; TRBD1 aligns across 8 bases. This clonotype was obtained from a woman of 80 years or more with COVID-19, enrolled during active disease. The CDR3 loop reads CASSLTGGIEKLFF. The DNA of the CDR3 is TGTGCCAGCAGCCTTACAGGGGGGATTGAAAAACTGTTTTTT.